The clone carrying this T cell receptor (beta chain) has a single count. The data derive from a study of blood T cell repertoires in COVID-19. Overall study context: Sites in the United States, Italy and Spain provided acute and convalescent COVID-19 samples. In each case, the material was cDNA or gDNA derived from T cells, B-cell-depleted T cells, or PBMCs.

This CDR3 is built from 14 residues. Germline V lookup: CDR1 LNHDA, CDR2 SQIVND (reference sequence). V dropped 4 bases and J dropped 6; count of bases not matched to a gene: 3. As originally analysed: For nucleated cells, counts were estimated from reference gene primer amplification. Data came from immunoSEQ multiplex PCR; TCRdb stores just in-frame clones and leaves some out. V and J calls and clone size are those listed in that table; D and trimming were worked out from the DNA. The profile shows approximately 400,000 clones, about 87% of them singletons. The sequenced sample was peripheral blood. The chain recombines TRBV19 with TRBJ2-3; 11 bases are a match to TRBD2. This TCR was recovered from a woman between 50 and 59 years old with COVID-19, enrolled during active disease. CDR3 sequence: CASSTSGGLDTQYF. The CDR3 DNA reads TGTGCCAGTAGTACTAGCGGGGGGCTGGATACGCAGTATTTT.